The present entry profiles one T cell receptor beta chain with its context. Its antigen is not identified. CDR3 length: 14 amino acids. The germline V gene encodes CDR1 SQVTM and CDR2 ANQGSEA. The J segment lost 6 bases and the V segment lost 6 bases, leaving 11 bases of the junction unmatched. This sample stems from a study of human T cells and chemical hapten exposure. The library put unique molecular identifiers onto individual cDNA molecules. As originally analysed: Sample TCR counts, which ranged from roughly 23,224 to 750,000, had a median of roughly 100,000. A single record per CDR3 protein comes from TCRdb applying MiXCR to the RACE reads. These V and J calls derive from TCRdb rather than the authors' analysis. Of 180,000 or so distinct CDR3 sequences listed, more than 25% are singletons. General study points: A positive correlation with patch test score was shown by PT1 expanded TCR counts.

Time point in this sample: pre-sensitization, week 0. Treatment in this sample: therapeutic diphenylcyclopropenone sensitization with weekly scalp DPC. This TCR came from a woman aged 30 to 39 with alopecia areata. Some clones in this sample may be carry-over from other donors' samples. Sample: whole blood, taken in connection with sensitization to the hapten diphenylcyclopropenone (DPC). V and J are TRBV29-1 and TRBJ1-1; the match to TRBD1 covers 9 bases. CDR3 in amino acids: CSVRGDRELAEAFF. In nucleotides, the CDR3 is TGCAGCGTCCGCGGGGACAGGGAATTGGCTGAAGCTTTCTTT.